This T cell receptor beta chain was recorded in a study of blood T cell repertoires in COVID-19. Germline-derived CDR1 and CDR2 are KGHSH and LQKENI. The CDR3 has 15 residues. V was clipped by 4 bases and J by 1 base, with 13 bases between them. Profiled with immunoSEQ multiplex PCR; TCRdb holds only in-frame clones, not every one. The data show 32,000 or so clones, around 87% seen once. This clone was counted once. The chain joins TRBV18 to TRBJ1-1; D unclear. The source is a man aged 65 to 85 with acute or convalescent COVID-19. Sequenced input: peripheral blood. The chain's CDR3 is CASSLNQVGNTEAFF. For the CDR3, the DNA is TGTGCCAGCTCACTAAACCAGGTAGGGAACACTGAAGCTTTCTTT.